The clone carrying this T cell receptor (beta chain) has only a few counts. Its antigen remains unknown. Through Arm-PCR of CDR3 regions and iRepertoire HTBI primers, TCR beta libraries were built. TCRdb re-derived calls from the multiplex PCR reads in MiXCR, one entry per CDR3 protein. The repertoire has more than 650,000 distinct CDR3 sequences, approximately 29% of them found once; the top ten carry around 40%. Germline V gives CDR1 SQVTM, CDR2 ANQGSEA. The CDR3 is 14 residues long. V lost 6 bases to trimming and J lost 10 bases; unmatched junction nucleotides: 13. These data originate in a study of regulatory T cells in long-lasting Graves disease. Turning to the study itself: Positive TSH receptor antibodies alongside over 5 years of antithyroid drugs were what marked Graves' disease as persistent.

Time point here: persistent/refractory GD, antithyroid drugs over 5 years with positive TRAb. Construction of the TCR library relied on RNA isolated from PBMCs. Blood from the periphery, around 9 milliliters in all, was drawn into EDTA tubes. Study-wide results and limits: Few sampled subjects may have lowered accuracy.

This clonotype was obtained from a female donor with Graves disease. The source material was peripheral blood mononuclear cells (PBMCs), sampled when the disease was refractory, from a patient treated with antithyroid drugs. The rearrangement uses TRBV29-1 and TRBJ1-4, with 8 bases lining up with TRBD1. The CDR3 protein is CSVDLDRAAGKLFF. In nucleotides, the CDR3 is TGCAGCGTGGATCTGGACAGGGCAGCAGGAAAACTGTTTTTT.